Below, 28 T cell receptor beta chains from the same sample are listed, as sequenced in a study of vaccination and CD4 T cells after COVID-19 (dated by TCRdb to the early 2020s). The sample's treatment or condition label, in plain terms: roughly 11-day PBMC culture with coronavirus spike peptide pools or control peptides (ViraFEST assay). Their antigens are not known. The library relied on PCR. Sequencing instrument: Illumina iSeq 100. DNA from cultured CD4+ T cells underwent TCR sequencing with the Oncomine TCR Beta short-read assay at the Johns Hopkins FTIC core. The public reads were quality trimmed at Q25 with fastp and then assembled into clones with MiXCR by TCRdb, keeping productive beta chains. Duplicate CDR3 protein sequences are folded into a single record with the most common DNA and genes. This sample lists roughly 12,000 distinct CDR3 sequences; roughly 54% were detected once. 14% to 15% of the sample comes from the top ten.

Source material: CD4+ T cells from blood, cultured in vitro. These TCRs come from a human donor who had recovered from COVID-19.

The genes are TRBV25-1 and TRBJ1-2; D uncertain. Germline values: CDR1 MGHDK, CDR2 SYGVNS. There are 15 residues in the CDR3. With 4 bases removed from V and 3 bases from J, the gap between germline ends came to 15 bases. The CDR3 is CASSAAGPLDYGYTF. The CDR3 nucleotides are TGTGCCAGCAGTGCCGCTGGACCCCTCGACTATGGCTACACCTTC.

This clonotype is labeled as medium-sized (0.01 to 0.1%). V and J are TRBV20-1 and TRBJ2-1; D could derive from TRBD1 or TRBD2 (5 bases each). Germline V gene lookup returns CDR1 DFQATT and CDR2 SNEGSKA (reference sequence). V lost 3 bases and J 4 bases, leaving 16 bases between the germline ends. This CDR3 region has 15 residues. For the CDR3, the DNA is TGCAGTGCTAGCAGGGACCAGGCCGGTTACAATGAGCAGTTCTTC. Protein: CSASRDQAGYNEQFF.

The chain links TRBV7-2 to TRBJ2-5; D is unresolved. Germline V gene sequence: CDR1 SGHTA, CDR2 FQGNSA. V was pared by 3 bases and J by 5 bases, with 10 bases between. The CDR3 covers 13 residues. CDR3 bases: TGTGCCAGCAGCTTTAAACGGAGTGAGACCCAGTACTTC. Translation gives CASSFKRSETQYF.

This clonotype was seen only a few times. The gene calls are TRBV28 and TRBJ1-5; possibly TRBD1 for D (5 bases). The germline V gene encodes CDR1 MDHEN and CDR2 SYDVKM. The CDR3 runs 16 residues. V gave up 2 bases and J gave up 0 bases, with 11 bases separating them. Here the CDR3 reads CASSLETGPSNQPQHF. The CDR3 coding sequence is TGTGCCAGCAGTTTAGAGACGGGACCTAGCAATCAGCCCCAGCATTTT. Full variable domain (rest looked up from reference TRBV28 and TRBJ1-5): DVKVTQSSRYLVKRTGEKVFLECVQDMDHENMFWYRQDPGLGLRLIYFSYDVKMKEKGDIPEGYSVSREKKERFSLILESASTNQTSMYLCASSLETGPSNQPQHFGDGTRLSIL.

The count of this clonotype is one. V and J are TRBV6-1 and TRBJ1-5; unclear D gene. CDR1 is MNHNS and CDR2 is SASEGT in the germline V gene. Trimming left V 6 bases short and J 4 bases short, with 13 bases between. The CDR3 contains 14 residues. This CDR3 reads CASSFMTANQPQHF. DNA for the CDR3: TGTGCCAGCAGCTTCATGACGGCAAATCAGCCCCAGCATTTT.

V usage is TRBV6-1 and J usage is TRBJ1-5; weak D call: TRBD1 (6 bases). Germline values: CDR1 MNHNS, CDR2 SASEGT. Trimming cost V 8 bases and J 5 bases, with 13 bases left between them. The CDR3 is 13 amino acids. The CDR3 DNA is TGTGCCAGCGGACAGCAATCCTATCAGCCCCAGCATTTT. Amino acids: CASGQQSYQPQHF.

This rearrangement joins TRBV6-4 to TRBJ2-1; 7 bases align to TRBD2. Germline V gene sequence: CDR1 MRHNA, CDR2 SNTAGT. This CDR3 is built from 16 residues. V dropped 4 bases and J dropped 2; count of bases not matched to a gene: 8. DNA of the CDR3: TGTGCCAGCAGTGTGACGGGGGAGGGCCCCTACAATGAGCAGTTCTTC. It translates to CASSVTGEGPYNEQFF.

This rearrangement joins TRBV7-3 to TRBJ2-7; D unclear. The CDR3 length is 13 residues. Germline-derived CDR1 and CDR2 are SGHTA and FQGTGA. V lost 2 bases to trimming and J lost 1 base, with 6 bases between them. The CDR3 loop is CASSLDISYEQYF. The CDR3 DNA sequence: TGTGCCAGCAGCTTAGACATATCCTACGAGCAGTACTTC.

This sequence joins TRBV5-1 and TRBJ2-7, with D tentatively TRBD2 (7 bases). The germline CDR1 and CDR2 sequences are SGHRS and YFSETQ. This CDR3 region has 14 residues. The ends were cut back, 4 bases at V and 1 base at J, with 12 bases in the middle. DNA for the CDR3: TGCGCCAGCAGCGCTAGGGGGGGGTCCTACGAGCAGTACTTC. Translating gives CASSARGGSYEQYF.

The genes are TRBV21-1 and TRBJ2-7; the table's D call of TRBD1 was not tested on the DNA. TRBV21-1 is designated a pseudogene. This CDR3 region has 17 residues. CDR3 coding DNA: TGTGCCAGCAGCAAATACCCCGGGACGGCAAACTCCTACGAGCAGTACTTC. Protein product: CASSKYPGTANSYEQYF.

This chain connects TRBV18 to TRBJ2-6, with D tentatively TRBD1 or TRBD2 (5 bases each). Trimming removed 2 bases from V and 4 bases from J, with 9 bases in between. Germline V gene sequence: CDR1 KGHSH, CDR2 LQKENI. The CDR3 loop spans 15 amino acids. CDR3 DNA sequence: TGTGCCAGCTCACCATCGGGGCAAGGGGCCAACGTCCTGACTTTC. This gives the protein CASSPSGQGANVLTF.

The chain is built from TRBV6-5 and TRBJ2-5; 7 bases map to TRBD2. Germline V gene sequence: CDR1 MNHEY, CDR2 SVGAGI. The CDR3 runs 15 residues. V gave up 4 bases and J gave up 5 bases; unmatched junction bases: 10. CDR3 nucleotides: TGTGCCAGCAGTTTCGAGGGAGGGCCAGTGGAGACCCAGTACTTC. The encoded protein is CASSFEGGPVETQYF.

J is TRBJ2-5 and V is TRBV7-9; D possibly corresponds to TRBD1 (6 bases). The CDR3 has 12 residues. Germline-derived CDR1 and CDR2 are SEHNR and FQNEAQ (reference sequence). V shed 4 bases and J shed 5 bases, with 8 bases lying between them. CDR3 amino acids: CASSWQGETQYF. The CDR3 nucleotides read TGTGCCAGCAGCTGGCAGGGGGAGACCCAGTACTTC.

This clonotype was detected once. The rearrangement joins TRBV20-1 to TRBJ2-1, with D perhaps matching TRBD2 (6 bases). V dropped 4 bases and J dropped 8 bases, with 12 bases sitting between them. The germline V gene encodes CDR1 DFQATT and CDR2 SNEGSKA (reference sequence). The CDR3 sequence is 12 residues long. The CDR3 protein is CSAKVGGDEQFF. CDR3 bases: TGCAGTGCTAAGGTGGGGGGAGATGAGCAGTTCTTC.

This clonotype was detected only a few times. The genes are TRBV6-1 and TRBJ2-3, with TRBD2 identical over 12 bases. This CDR3 spans 14 amino acids. V dropped 7 bases and J dropped 3; count of bases not matched to a gene: 2. Germline V CDR1 and CDR2: MNHNS, SASEGT. The CDR3 nucleotides are TGTGCCAGCACCGGGACTAGCGGGACAGATACGCAGTATTTT. It encodes CASTGTSGTDTQYF.

The rearrangement uses TRBV20-1 and TRBJ1-6, with TRBD1 identical over 7 bases. Germline V gene sequence: CDR1 DFQATT, CDR2 SNEGSKA (reference sequence). CDR3 length: 16 amino acids. V trimming: 3 bases; J trimming: 6 bases; junction bases outside the gene matches: 11. The CDR3 is CSASERGTAFNSPLHF. In DNA, the CDR3 is TGCAGTGCTAGCGAGCGGGGGACAGCATTTAATTCACCCCTCCACTTT.

The gene calls are TRBV7-9 and TRBJ2-7; maybe TRBD2 (5 bases). Per germline, CDR1 SEHNR and CDR2 FQNEAQ (reference sequence). The length of the CDR3 is 13 residues. Trimming took off 1 base at V and 7 bases at J, with 11 bases between the two ends. CDR3 loop: CASSLGLAWEQYF. CDR3 bases: TGTGCCAGCAGCTTAGGTTTAGCGTGGGAGCAGTACTTC.

The V and J genes are TRBV2 and TRBJ2-1; weak D call: TRBD2 (5 bases). Trimming cost V 0 bases and J 5 bases, with 11 bases left between them. From germline, CDR1 is SNHLY and CDR2 FYNNEI. The CDR3 consists of 15 residues. This CDR3 is CASSEAGATNNEQFF. CDR3 in DNA: TGTGCCAGCAGTGAAGCGGGAGCCACAAACAATGAGCAGTTCTTC. Drawing the rest from reference TRBV2 and TRBJ2-1, the complete variable domain is EPEVTQTPSHQVTQMGQEVILRCVPISNHLYFYWYRQILGQKVEFLVSFYNNEISEKSEIFDDQFSVERPDGSNFTLKIRSTKLEDSAMYFCASSEAGATNNEQFFGPGTRLTVL.

V and J are TRBV15 and TRBJ2-2, with D hard to call. The V gene lost 2 bases and the J gene lost 0 bases, with 7 bases spanning the gap. This CDR3 is 15 amino acids long. CDR1 is LNHNV and CDR2 is YYDKDF in the germline V gene (reference sequence). The CDR3 region has the DNA TGTGCCACCAGCAGAAGAACTCCGAACACCGGGGAGCTGTTTTTT. This encodes CATSRRTPNTGELFF.

This clonotype was observed a few times. V usage is TRBV20-1 and J usage is TRBJ1-5, with D possibly matching TRBD1 (5 bases). Germline assignment: CDR1 DFQATT and CDR2 SNEGSKA (reference sequence). The CDR3 has 13 amino acids. V lost 6 bases, J lost 6 bases, and 15 bases lay in between. For the CDR3, the DNA is TGCAGTGCCACCAGGGTCTTAGGTCAGCCCCAGCATTTT. Its protein is CSATRVLGQPQHF.

By share, this clonotype counts as large. The chain uses TRBV15 and TRBJ2-2; 7 positions agree with TRBD2. With 3 bases clipped from V and 4 bases from J, the junction kept 11 bases outside the gene matches. Per germline, CDR1 LNHNV and CDR2 YYDKDF (reference sequence). The CDR3 runs 17 residues. CDR3 protein: CATSRGASGRGTGELFF. In nucleotides, the CDR3 is TGTGCCACCAGCAGGGGTGCGTCGGGGAGGGGCACCGGGGAGCTGTTTTTT.

This chain links TRBV10-3 with TRBJ2-1, with 9 positions matching TRBD2. V lost 4 bases to trimming and J lost 3 bases; unmatched junction nucleotides: 13. The CDR3 totals 18 residues. From germline, CDR1 is ENHRY and CDR2 SYGVKD. The DNA of the CDR3 is TGTGCCATCAGTGTTAGCGGGAATAGCGGGAGCCTCTACAATGAGCAGTTCTTC. It encodes CAISVSGNSGSLYNEQFF.

This clonotype was detected a few times. The chain links TRBV24-1 to TRBJ1-2; D uncertain. The CDR3 length is 16 residues. V lost 4 bases, J lost 3 bases, and 17 bases lay in between. Germline V gene data show CDR1 as KGHDR and CDR2 as SFDVKD. The CDR3 protein is CATSDRIEGGDYGYTF. The CDR3 DNA reads TGTGCCACCAGTGACCGTATCGAAGGAGGTGACTATGGCTACACCTTC.

This clonotype was counted only a few times. The CDR3: CSARDPGPSGRNEQFF. CDR3 DNA sequence: TGCAGTGCTAGAGATCCAGGACCTAGTGGGAGGAATGAGCAGTTCTTC. The chain recombines TRBV20-1 with TRBJ2-1; D is possibly TRBD2 (6 bases). The CDR3 has 16 amino acids. V lost 0 bases and J lost 7, with 19 bases in between. Germline loops: CDR1 DFQATT, CDR2 SNEGSKA (reference sequence).

The rearrangement uses TRBV7-9 and TRBJ2-7; D tentatively fits TRBD1 or TRBD2 (5 bases each). The CDR3 consists of 13 residues. Germline assignment: CDR1 SEHNR and CDR2 FQNEAQ (reference sequence). The V and J ends lost 6 bases and 2 bases respectively, with 11 bases between them. CDR3 DNA sequence: TGTGCCAGCAGGCCGGGACGGGCCTACGAGCAGTACTTC. This sequence encodes CASRPGRAYEQYF.

V usage is TRBV5-4 and J usage is TRBJ2-5, with 9 bases matching TRBD2. V lost 5 bases, J lost 5 bases, and 7 bases stayed unmatched. Germline V CDR1 and CDR2: SGHNT, YYREEE (reference sequence). This CDR3 comprises 14 residues. CDR3 bases: TGTGCCAGCAGTAGTAGCGGGAGTCGGGAGACCCAGTACTTC. Translation gives CASSSSGSRETQYF.

The chain employs TRBV6-5 and TRBJ2-2; 10 bases are a match to TRBD2. CDR1 is MNHEY, CDR2 SVGAGI, per germline. V was pared by 2 bases and J by 7 bases, with 10 bases of the junction left unmatched. The CDR3 loop spans 17 amino acids. CDR3 protein: CASSYDLLAGWVGELFF. The CDR3 DNA follows: TGTGCCAGCAGTTACGACCTACTAGCGGGGTGGGTCGGGGAGCTGTTTTTT.

This clonotype was found a few times. The V and J genes are TRBV20-1 and TRBJ2-2; tentatively, D is TRBD1 or TRBD2 (5 bases each). Per germline, CDR1 DFQATT and CDR2 SNEGSKA (reference sequence). The CDR3 runs 14 residues. V gave up 6 bases and J gave up 8 bases, with 19 bases separating them. The CDR3 is CSAYGAAGLGELFF. CDR3 sequence (DNA): TGCAGTGCGTACGGGGCAGCCGGACTGGGGGAGCTGTTTTTT.